These 17 T cell receptor beta chains came from one sample sequenced in a study of cytomegalovirus exposure and HLA in healthy donors. With 60 Vbeta and 13 Jbeta primers, the PCR was carried out. Clones were sequenced by immunoSEQ multiplex PCR, and TCRdb holds only the in-frame ones, with some missing. The sample lists under 200,000 clones, 60% to 85% occurring once. The material sequenced was PBMCs. The receptors originated from a female donor in good health and CMV-seronegative.

This clone was counted between two and nine times. V usage is TRBV11-3 and J usage is TRBJ2-7; D is possibly TRBD2 (7 bases). The germline gives CDR1 SGHNT, CDR2 YENEEA. The germline V and J ends were trimmed by 3 bases and 2 bases, with 14 bases remaining between them. CDR3 length equals 15 residues. The CDR3 DNA sequence: TGTGCCAGCAGCTTCAGAGGGGGGACTACCTACGAGCAGTACTTC. Encoded protein: CASSFRGGTTYEQYF.

The chain joins TRBV7-9 to TRBJ1-5, with a tentative D call TRBD1 (5 bases). The V gene lost 4 bases and the J gene lost 9 bases, with 10 bases spanning the gap. Germline values: CDR1 SEHNR, CDR2 FQNEAQ (reference sequence). The CDR3 contains 12 residues. The CDR3 protein is CASSYSGGPQHF. CDR3 bases: TGTGCCAGCAGCTACTCGGGGGGGCCCCAGCATTTT.

The chain joins TRBV6-5 to TRBJ2-2; 12 bases fit TRBD2. Germline V CDR1 and CDR2: MNHEY, SVGAGI. The CDR3 consists of 15 residues. Germline trimming cut 7 bases from V and 4 bases from J; bases unmatched to any gene: 4. The CDR3 bases are TGTGCCAGCACCCTAGCGGGGGGGCCCACCGGGGAGCTGTTTTTT. This sequence encodes CASTLAGGPTGELFF.

V gene TRBV29-1 combines with J gene TRBJ2-3; a possible D gene is TRBD1 (6 bases). The germline V gene has CDR1 SQVTM and CDR2 ANQGSEA. V dropped 2 bases and J dropped 3 bases, with 18 bases sitting between them. CDR3 size: 16 residues. CDR3 protein: CSVESRGSFRTDTQYF. The CDR3 DNA follows: TGCAGCGTTGAATCCAGGGGATCATTTAGAACAGATACGCAGTATTTT.

The chain is built from TRBV27 and TRBJ2-1; the D gene is possibly TRBD2 (6 bases). From germline, CDR1 is MNHEY and CDR2 SMNVEV (reference sequence). The CDR3 runs to 16 residues. The germline V and J ends were trimmed by 5 bases and 4 bases, with 18 bases remaining between them. CDR3 in amino acids: CASSPTNAGLYNEQFF. CDR3 sequence (DNA): TGTGCCAGCAGTCCAACCAACGCGGGGCTGTACAATGAGCAGTTCTTC.

In DNA form, the CDR3 reads TGTGCCAGCAGCACATCCGGGACTAGCGGATACGAGCAGTTCTTC. Residues: CASSTSGTSGYEQFF. The V call is TRBV7-8, the J call TRBJ2-1, with 11 nucleotides matching TRBD2. The CDR3 is 15 residues long. The trim removed 5 bases at V and 10 bases at J, leaving 10 bases unmatched. In germline, CDR1 is SGHVS, CDR2 FQNEAQ.

The chain links TRBV7-3 to TRBJ2-1; TRBD2 matches at 7 bases. The CDR3 covers 15 residues. The germline V gene has CDR1 SGHTA and CDR2 FQGTGA. With V trimmed by 5 bases and J by 8 bases, 12 bases remained unmatched. CDR3 DNA: TGTGCCAGCAGCCCCACGGGACTATTCGGCGATGAGCAGTTCTTC. Translation: CASSPTGLFGDEQFF. Together with reference TRBV7-3 and TRBJ2-1, the CDR3 gives the full variable domain: GAGVSQTPSNKVTEKGKYVELRCDPISGHTALYWYRQSLGQGPEFLIYFQGTGAADDSGLPNDRFFAVRPEGSVSTLKIQRTERGDSAVYLCASSPTGLFGDEQFFGPGTRLTVL.

This chain links TRBV5-8 with TRBJ1-4, with TRBD1 matching 7 bases. Germline V gene data show CDR1 as SGHTS and CDR2 as YDEGEE. CDR3 length: 15 amino acids. The V and J ends lost 4 bases and 4 bases, in that order; junction bases with no gene match: 7. The CDR3 DNA reads TGTGCCAGCAGCCCACGGACAGGAGATAATGAAAAACTGTTTTTT. Its translation: CASSPRTGDNEKLFF.

The chain couples TRBV5-1 to TRBJ1-3; D may be TRBD1 (6 bases). V was pared by 4 bases and J by 4 bases, with 18 bases between. CDR3 length equals 16 residues. CDR1 is SGHRS, CDR2 YFSETQ, per germline. DNA for the CDR3: TGCGCCAGCAGCCTACTTTGGGGGGGCGCAGGAAACACCATATATTTT. Residues: CASSLLWGGAGNTIYF.

The chain links TRBV7-9 to TRBJ2-5, with 7 bases fitting TRBD1. Unmatched junction bases numbered 5, after V lost 5 bases and J lost 2 bases. The CDR3 loop spans 14 amino acids. The V gene's germline CDR1 is SEHNR and CDR2 FQNEAQ (reference sequence). The CDR3 region has the DNA TGTGCCAGCAGCCTGGGACAGCCTCAAGAGACCCAGTACTTC. Its protein is CASSLGQPQETQYF.

This clone has just a few counts. The rearrangement uses TRBV28 and TRBJ2-7; TRBD1 matches at 9 bases. V dropped 7 bases and J dropped 2; count of bases not matched to a gene: 6. The CDR3 consists of 14 residues. Germline CDR1 and CDR2: MDHEN and SYDVKM. This CDR3 is CASNMGQGPYEQYF. The CDR3 DNA sequence: TGTGCCAGCAACATGGGACAGGGACCCTACGAGCAGTACTTC.

The chain joins TRBV5-5 to TRBJ1-4; tentatively, D is TRBD1 (5 bases). The germline gives CDR1 SGHKS, CDR2 YYEKEE (reference sequence). The CDR3 has 16 residues. Deletions cut 0 bases from V and 5 bases from J, with 14 bases between. This chain's CDR3 is CASSLGGTGGNEKLFF. In DNA form, the CDR3 reads TGTGCCAGCAGCTTGGGGGGGACCGGGGGGAATGAAAAACTGTTTTTT.

The chain couples TRBV19 to TRBJ2-3; possibly TRBD2 for D (5 bases). The CDR3 is made up of 11 amino acids. Trimming took 11 bases from V and 0 from J, leaving 6 bases between them. Germline CDR1 LNHDA, CDR2 SQIVND (reference sequence). Here the CDR3 reads CARTSTDTQYF. For the CDR3, the DNA is TGTGCCCGGACTAGCACAGATACGCAGTATTTT.

The V call is TRBV28, the J call TRBJ2-5, with D unresolved. This CDR3 has 13 residues. CDR1 is MDHEN and CDR2 is SYDVKM in the germline V gene. With 5 bases removed from V and 5 bases from J, the gap between germline ends came to 12 bases. CDR3 region: CASSTPYAETQYF. The CDR3 nucleotides are TGTGCCAGCAGTACCCCCTACGCGGAGACCCAGTACTTC.

The chain combines TRBV6-5 with TRBJ2-7; D is possibly TRBD1 (6 bases). Between the trimmed V and J ends, which lost 0 bases and 3 bases, there was a span of 15 bases. The CDR3 is made up of 16 amino acids. Germline assignment: CDR1 MNHEY and CDR2 SVGAGI. CDR3 DNA: TGTGCCAGCAGTTACTCGATACTAGAAGGGGGCTACGAGCAGTACTTC. As protein: CASSYSILEGGYEQYF.

The rearrangement joins TRBV6-1 to TRBJ1-5; the D is unclear. The V end lost 2 bases, the J end lost 0 bases, and 20 bases lay between the germline ends. The CDR3 has 19 amino acids. Germline V gene sequence: CDR1 MNHNS, CDR2 SASEGT. CDR3 protein: CASSEPVGRGSYSNQPQHF. In nucleotides, the CDR3 is TGTGCCAGCAGTGAACCCGTAGGAAGAGGGTCTTATAGCAATCAGCCCCAGCATTTT.

The J gene is TRBJ1-1, the V gene TRBV6-6, with D tentatively TRBD1 (6 bases). V lost 6 bases and J 2 bases, leaving 10 bases between the germline ends. Germline lookup yields CDR1 MNHNY and CDR2 SVGAGI (reference sequence). The CDR3 runs 13 residues. CDR3 loop: CASRRQANTEAFF. The CDR3 nucleotides are TGTGCCAGCAGAAGACAGGCCAACACTGAAGCTTTCTTT.